This T cell receptor (beta chain) originates from a study of cytomegalovirus exposure and HLA in healthy donors. Study-level results: Apparent HLA restriction characterized most CMV-associated TCR beta chains in a later analysis. In an earlier analysis, about 87% or about 30%: the productive usage of most TCR beta V segments. In a later analysis, a missense DCLRE1C variant was linked to TCR beta V- and J-gene trimming. Association of 15,000 to 20,000 TCR beta sequences with HLA alleles was found at 0.05 false discovery rate in a later analysis.

60 Vbeta and 13 Jbeta primers were used in PCR. TCRdb's copy holds only in-frame clones and misses some; the assay was immunoSEQ multiplex PCR. In the table there are about 120,000 clones, around 81% of which are singletons. As regards this clone: Its antigen is as yet unknown.

Germline V gives CDR1 MGHRA, CDR2 YSYEKL. Trimming stripped 3 bases from V and 7 bases from J, with 16 bases between. The length of the CDR3 is 15 residues. This chain joins TRBV4-1 and TRBJ2-1; possibly TRBD2 for D (7 bases). The sample consisted of PBMCs. This TCR came from a woman aged 40 to 55 in good health and CMV-seronegative. In nucleotides, the CDR3 is TGCGCCAGCAGCCAGTGGGGGGGCGATGATAATGAGCAGTTCTTC. Its translation: CASSQWGGDDNEQFF.